The present T cell receptor (beta chain) was sequenced within a study of early T cells in non-severe SARS-CoV-2 infection (dated by TCRdb to the early 2020s). Regarding the study in general: Because TCR sequencing relied on bulk RNA taken from unsorted whole blood, pairing of alpha and beta chains was not possible.

What the research found in general, with its limitations: VDJdb matching was skewed toward anti-spike CD8 responses and likely underestimated virus-specific expansions by missing private and CD4 specificities.

In this sample, this clonotype turned up many times. Its recognized antigen is unknown. Per-nucleotide qualities are absent, and no much larger clonotype sits a single base away. The method was 5' RACE. Sequencing was carried out with a NextSeq 500. To correct for sequencing error and PCR bias, the TCR library protocol tagged individual cDNA molecules with unique molecular identifiers. Both TCR alpha and beta chains were sequenced, and tight co-correlation was observed between alpha and beta sequence abundances in each sample. Regarding the original processing steps: Decombinator V4 was used to annotate TCR sequences for V gene, J gene and CDR3. TCRs were defined as expanded if a significant change between any two time points was detected under a Poisson model with p below 0.0001. TCR abundances were normalised to the total number of TCRs sequenced per sample and were expressed as counts per million. MAIT TCRs were defined by TRAV1-2 paired with TRAJ12, TRAJ20 or TRAJ33, and iNKT TCRs by TRAV10 paired with TRAJ18. A search of VDJdb, accessed on 1 November 2021, was run for TCRs annotated to CMV, EBV and SARS-CoV-2, with TCRs annotated for multiple antigens excluded. TCRdb passed the public sequencing reads through fastp at Q25 and MiXCR, retaining productive beta sequences. CDR3 protein sequences are deduplicated, and each keeps its most common genes and DNA. The V and J calls come from TCRdb's annotation, not from the publication. The sample contains 23,000 or so distinct CDR3 sequences, about 5.6% of them found a single time. The ten largest account for about 10% of the sample.

This was a case-control study nested in a cohort of healthcare workers in London, UK, who had nasopharyngeal swab PCR tests and blood samples taken every week. Healthcare workers were enrolled in the week of the UK lockdown, from 23 to 31 March 2020, and were followed every week for up to roughly 16 weeks. The V end loses 5 bases and the J end loses 5 bases, and a stretch of 16 bases separates them. The CDR3 spans 14 residues, from the cysteine through the phenylalanine. Solely the CDR3 DNA is kept, with 42 bases framed from the first base. CDR1 and CDR2, looked up from the germline V gene, are SQVTM and ANQGSEA.

The sample taken for sequencing was whole blood. The TCR originated in an adult who was a healthcare worker with PCR-confirmed SARS-CoV-2 infection or an uninfected control (not recorded which). This sequence uses TRBV29-1 and TRBJ2-1; the D gene is perhaps TRBD2, from 5 matching bases. The DNA sequence follows: TGCAGCGTTCCGACTAAAGCTGTCCACAATGAGCAGTTCTTC. It translates as CSVPTKAVHNEQFF.